This T cell receptor (beta chain) was profiled in a study of T cell changes during pregnancy in multiple sclerosis. Some clones are missing from TCRdb's copy, which holds only in-frame ones; the method was immunoSEQ multiplex PCR. The repertoire holds about 67,000 clones, 92% seen once, with under 2% in the top ten. Germline CDR1 is SGHRS and CDR2 is YFSETQ. V dropped 0 bases and J dropped 0 bases, with 9 bases sitting between them. The length of the CDR3 is 15 residues. Sequencing used peripheral blood, obtained in the first trimester of pregnancy. The chain employs TRBV5-1 and TRBJ1-1; D might be TRBD1 (6 bases). The receptor was derived from a female donor in good health, enrolled as a control in a pregnancy study. DNA for the CDR3: TGCGCCAGCAGCTTGGTAGGACAGATGAACACTGAAGCTTTCTTT. Protein sequence: CASSLVGQMNTEAFF.